Below, 5 T cell receptor beta chains from the same sample are listed, as sequenced in a study of shared clonotypes between healthy human individuals. Naive CD8 populations comprised CD45RO-negative cells positively selected for CCR7, excluding terminally differentiated effector memory CD45RA+ cells. Method: immunoSEQ multiplex PCR; TCRdb's copy keeps in-frame clones and lacks some. The table records roughly 570,000 clones, roughly 98% of them present only once. The sequenced sample was naive CD8+ T cells sorted from blood. The receptors stem from a man aged 25-45 years in good health.

The chain uses TRBV7-6 and TRBJ1-1; D is perhaps TRBD1 (5 bases). The V and J ends lost 1 base and 6 bases respectively, with 21 bases between them. The CDR3 totals 17 residues. Germline CDR1 is SGHVS and CDR2 is FNYEAQ. The DNA of the CDR3 is TGTGCCAGCAGCTTAGAATCGGGTGGGGCGGCTTCAGCTGAAGCTTTCTTT. Amino acid sequence: CASSLESGGAASAEAFF.

The sample holds one count of this clone. J is TRBJ1-5 and V is TRBV27; D is undetermined. The CDR3 has 13 amino acids. Trimming cost V 5 bases and J 3 bases, with 8 bases left between them. Germline V gives CDR1 MNHEY, CDR2 SMNVEV (reference sequence). The CDR3 spells CASSGEHNQPQHF. The DNA for the CDR3 is TGTGCCAGCAGTGGGGAGCACAATCAGCCCCAGCATTTT.

The table lists this clone with a count of one. The CDR3 reads CSVGGLVGETQYF. The DNA for the CDR3 is TGCAGCGTTGGAGGTTTAGTAGGGGAGACCCAGTACTTC. The genes are TRBV29-1 and TRBJ2-5; D is uncertain. This CDR3 spans 13 amino acids. Germline V gene lookup returns CDR1 SQVTM and CDR2 ANQGSEA. V was pared by 4 bases and J by 5 bases, with 14 bases between.

This clone occurred once. The V gene is TRBV27, the J gene TRBJ2-2; TRBD1 or TRBD2 may be the D gene (7 bases each). CDR3 length: 15 residues. V shed 11 bases and J shed 7 bases, with 23 bases lying between them. Germline-derived CDR1 and CDR2 are MNHEY and SMNVEV (reference sequence). The CDR3 DNA reads as TGTGCCTCTCGGACTGTGGGAGGGGGCGGCGGGGAGCTGTTTTTT. Its translation is CASRTVGGGGGELFF.

The chain joins TRBV9 to TRBJ1-1; D unresolved. Germline V lookup: CDR1 SGDLS, CDR2 YYNGEE. With 7 bases removed from V and 1 base from J, the gap between germline ends came to 23 bases. The CDR3 covers 17 residues. The CDR3: CASAYSPSPAANTEAFF. The CDR3 DNA sequence: TGTGCCAGCGCCTATTCCCCCAGCCCGGCAGCGAACACTGAAGCTTTCTTT. Complete variable domain (other parts from reference TRBV9 and TRBJ1-1): DSGVTQTPKHLITATGQRVTLRCSPRSGDLSVYWYQQSLDQGLQFLIQYYNGEERAKGNILERFSAQQFPDLHSELNLSSLELGDSALYFCASAYSPSPAANTEAFFGQGTRLTVV.